This T cell receptor beta chain was found in a study of T-cell memory formation after mild COVID-19. The wider study: TCR clusters showed largely donor specificity.

Study conclusions and caveats: Researchers could not confirm that second-wave clones peaking on day 37 targeted SARS-CoV-2.

TCRdb re-analysed the 5' RACE reads in MiXCR, keeping a single row per CDR3 protein. The sample yields around 450,000 distinct CDR3 sequences, 20% seen once. From germline, CDR1 is SGHNT and CDR2 YENEEA. Trimming took 3 bases from V and 6 from J, leaving 6 bases between them. This CDR3 is built from 12 residues. This clonotype was seen a few times. Its antigen is currently unknown. V gene TRBV11-3 combines with J gene TRBJ2-1; D unresolved. The sequence came from an adult woman who had mild COVID-19 (a few samples of this study predate the infection). Cell type and time point are not known. The sequencing sample was made of PBMCs or a T cell subset sorted from them (not recorded which). The CDR3 DNA is TGTGCCAGCAGCTTTTCCCTCAATGAGCAGTTCTTC. Translation gives CASSFSLNEQFF. Complete variable domain (other parts from reference TRBV11-3 and TRBJ2-1): EAGVVQSPRYKIIEKKQPVAFWCNPISGHNTLYWYLQNLGQGPELLIRYENEEAVDDSQLPKDRFSAERLKGVDSTLKIQPAELGDSAVYLCASSFSLNEQFFGPGTRLTVL.